This T cell receptor beta chain was profiled in a study of preoperative IRX-2 immunotherapy in early breast cancer. The table came from immunoSEQ multiplex PCR; TCRdb's copy has only in-frame clones and leaves some out. Among some 99,000 clones listed, 86% were seen once. This sample's treatment: preoperative locoregional IRX-2 cytokine immunotherapy. Samples came from a phase Ib trial of preoperative locoregional IRX-2 cytokine immunotherapy. Comments on this clone: Other DNA sequences in this sample translate to the same CDR3.

The CDR3 spans 16 residues. Germline V gene sequence: CDR1 SGHRS, CDR2 YFSETQ. V lost 0 bases and J lost 4, with 14 bases in between. This specimen was tumor tissue, taken after IRX-2 immunotherapy. This receptor was obtained from a human donor with breast cancer. V gene TRBV5-1 combines with J gene TRBJ1-3; D is unresolved. The CDR3 DNA sequence: TGCGCCAGCAGCTTGGCCGGCTGGGATAGCGGAAACACCATATATTTT. Protein product: CASSLAGWDSGNTIYF.